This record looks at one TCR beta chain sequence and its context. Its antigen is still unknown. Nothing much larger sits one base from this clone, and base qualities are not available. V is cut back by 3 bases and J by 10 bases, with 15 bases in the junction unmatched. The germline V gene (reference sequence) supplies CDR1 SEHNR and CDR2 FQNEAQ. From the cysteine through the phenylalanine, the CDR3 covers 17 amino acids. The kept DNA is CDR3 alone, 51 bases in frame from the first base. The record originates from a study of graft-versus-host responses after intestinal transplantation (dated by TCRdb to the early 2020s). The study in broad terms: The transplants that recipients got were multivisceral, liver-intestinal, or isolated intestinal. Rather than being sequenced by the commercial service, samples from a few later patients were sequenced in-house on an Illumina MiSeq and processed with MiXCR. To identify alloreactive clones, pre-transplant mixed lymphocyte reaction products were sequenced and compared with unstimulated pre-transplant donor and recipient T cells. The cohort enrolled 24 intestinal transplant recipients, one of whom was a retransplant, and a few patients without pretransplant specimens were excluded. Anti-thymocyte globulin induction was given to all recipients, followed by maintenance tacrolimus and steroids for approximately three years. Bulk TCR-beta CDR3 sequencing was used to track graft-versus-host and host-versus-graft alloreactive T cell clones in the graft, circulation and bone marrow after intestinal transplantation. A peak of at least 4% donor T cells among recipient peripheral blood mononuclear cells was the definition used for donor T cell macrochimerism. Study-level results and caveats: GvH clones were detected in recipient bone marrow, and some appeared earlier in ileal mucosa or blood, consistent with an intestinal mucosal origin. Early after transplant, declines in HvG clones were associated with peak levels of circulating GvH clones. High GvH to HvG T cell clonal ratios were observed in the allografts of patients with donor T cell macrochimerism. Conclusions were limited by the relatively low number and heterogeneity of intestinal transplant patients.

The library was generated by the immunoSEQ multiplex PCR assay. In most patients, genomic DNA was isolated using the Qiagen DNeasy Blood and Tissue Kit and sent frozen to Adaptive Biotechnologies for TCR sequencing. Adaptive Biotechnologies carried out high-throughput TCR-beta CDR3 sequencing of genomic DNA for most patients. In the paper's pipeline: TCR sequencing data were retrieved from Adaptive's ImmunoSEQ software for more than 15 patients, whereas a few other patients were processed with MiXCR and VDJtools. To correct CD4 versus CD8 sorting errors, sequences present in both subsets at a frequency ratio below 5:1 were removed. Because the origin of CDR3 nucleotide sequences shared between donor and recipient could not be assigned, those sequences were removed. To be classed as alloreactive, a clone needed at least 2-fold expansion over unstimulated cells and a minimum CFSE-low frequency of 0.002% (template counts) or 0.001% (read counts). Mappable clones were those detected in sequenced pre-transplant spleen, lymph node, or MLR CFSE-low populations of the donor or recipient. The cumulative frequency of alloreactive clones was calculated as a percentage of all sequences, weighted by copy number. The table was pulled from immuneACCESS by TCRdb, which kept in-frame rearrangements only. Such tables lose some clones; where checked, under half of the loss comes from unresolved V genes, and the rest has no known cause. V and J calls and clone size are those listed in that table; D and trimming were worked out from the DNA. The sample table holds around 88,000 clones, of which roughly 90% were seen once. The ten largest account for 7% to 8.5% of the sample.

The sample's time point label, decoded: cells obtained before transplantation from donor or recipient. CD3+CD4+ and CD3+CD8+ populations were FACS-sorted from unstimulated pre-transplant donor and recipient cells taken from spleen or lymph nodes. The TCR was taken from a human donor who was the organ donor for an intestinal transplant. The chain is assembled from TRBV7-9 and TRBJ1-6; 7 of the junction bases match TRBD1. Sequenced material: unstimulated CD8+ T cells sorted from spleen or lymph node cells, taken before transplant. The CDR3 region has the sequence CASSFWVGPGGWSPLHF. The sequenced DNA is TGTGCCAGCAGCTTCTGGGTGGGTCCAGGGGGATGGTCACCCCTCCACTTT. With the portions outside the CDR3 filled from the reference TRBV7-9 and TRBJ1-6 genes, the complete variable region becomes DTGVSQNPRHKITKRGQNVTFRCDPISEHNRLYWYRQTLGQGPEFLTYFQNEAQLEKSRLLSDRFSAERPKGSFSTLEIQRTEQGDSAMYLCASSFWVGPGGWSPLHFGNGTRLTVT.